The TCR beta chain described here comes from a study of neurological immune-mediated disorders. Study outcomes and limitations: CDR3 amino acid sequences found in expanded clones were never shared across subjects, suggesting private repertoires in all groups. The most TCR clonal expansion was seen in HTLV-1-associated myelopathy, and the least was seen in multiple sclerosis, which fell below healthy controls.

This clonotype appeared many times. The antigen remains unidentified. The cDNA was generated through 5'RACE incorporating 10-nucleotide random UMIs. From 15-18 subjects, every sequencing run obtained over 160 million TCR-beta sequences. Each CDR3 protein is one row after TCRdb ran MiXCR on the 5' RACE reads. The sample contains over 65,000 distinct CDR3 sequences, roughly 9.5% of which appear only once. The origin of this receptor is a man aged 45-60 years in good health. Sequencing input: PBMCs.

The CDR3 sequence: CASSRSTGATNTEAFF. CDR3 DNA: TGCGCCAGCAGCCGCTCGACAGGCGCGACGAACACTGAAGCTTTCTTT. The chain combines TRBV5-1 with TRBJ1-1; D may be TRBD1 (6 bases). Between the trimmed V and J ends, which lost 4 bases and 1 base, there was a span of 17 bases. The CDR3 contains 16 residues. CDR1 and CDR2 from the germline V gene are SGHRS and YFSETQ.